This TCR beta chain was observed in a study of blood T cell repertoires in COVID-19. For the study at large: Spain, Italy and the United States supplied samples that represented acute and convalescent COVID-19. Sample material is recorded as cDNA or gDNA derived from T cells, B-cell-depleted T cells, or PBMCs.

Libraries were prepared by immunoSEQ multiplex PCR; TCRdb keeps only in-frame clonotypes and omits some of them. The repertoire has 130,000 to 150,000 clones, 88% of them found once; the top ten carry roughly a tenth. The CDR3 is made up of 13 amino acids. From germline, CDR1 is SQVTM and CDR2 ANQGSEA. V was pared by 7 bases and J by 2 bases, with 11 bases between. The chain joins TRBV29-1 to TRBJ2-2; TRBD2 is a possible D gene (5 bases). The material sequenced was peripheral blood. The origin of this receptor is a man in his fifties or sixties with active or convalescent COVID-19. The CDR3 here is CSARGSNTGELFF. CDR3 sequence (DNA): TGCAGCGCTAGAGGGAGCAACACCGGGGAGCTGTTTTTT.